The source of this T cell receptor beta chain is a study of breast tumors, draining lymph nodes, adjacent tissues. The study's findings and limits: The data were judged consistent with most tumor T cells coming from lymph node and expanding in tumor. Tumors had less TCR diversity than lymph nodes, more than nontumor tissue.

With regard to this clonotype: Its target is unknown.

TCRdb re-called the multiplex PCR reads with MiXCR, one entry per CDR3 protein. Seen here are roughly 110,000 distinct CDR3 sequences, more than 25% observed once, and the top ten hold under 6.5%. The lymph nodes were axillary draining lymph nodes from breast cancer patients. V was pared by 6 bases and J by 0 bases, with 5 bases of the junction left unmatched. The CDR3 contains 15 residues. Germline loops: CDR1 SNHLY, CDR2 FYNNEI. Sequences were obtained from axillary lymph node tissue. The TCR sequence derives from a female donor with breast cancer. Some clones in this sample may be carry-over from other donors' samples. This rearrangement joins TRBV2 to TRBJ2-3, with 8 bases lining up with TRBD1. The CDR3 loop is CASRRTGGSTDTQYF. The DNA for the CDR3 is TGTGCCAGCAGACGCACAGGGGGGAGCACAGATACGCAGTATTTT.